The rows below give T cell receptor beta chains drawn from one sample of a study of blood T cell repertoires in COVID-19. Profiling relied on immunoSEQ multiplex PCR, and the TCRdb table lists in-frame clones only, not all of them. The table includes about 290,000 clones, about 89% detected once. Sequenced: peripheral blood. The receptors originated from a man in his forties with acute or convalescent COVID-19. CDR3s include the opening cysteine and the closing phenylalanine or tryptophan. The D gene is left open where the match is weak. Not all rows give a size; the values are once, few, many and, for expanded clones, a class.

J,V,size,D,CDR3,DNA
TRBJ1-4,TRBV6-5,-,-,CASTTGTLRGKLFF,TGTGCCAGCACTACGGGGACTCTAAGGGGAAAACTGTTTTTT
TRBJ2-3,TRBV5-6,-,TRBD2,CASSFRTSGGALNTDTQYF,TGTGCCAGCAGCTTTAGGACTAGCGGGGGGGCCTTAAACACAGATACGCAGTATTTT
TRBJ1-1,TRBV28,-,TRBD1,CASIPGQTITEAFF,TGTGCCAGCATCCCGGGACAGACCATCACTGAAGCTTTCTTT
TRBJ1-4,TRBV5-1,-,-,CASSTTGWDGTNEKLFF,TGCGCCAGCAGTACAACAGGGTGGGATGGTACTAATGAAAAACTGTTTTTT
TRBJ2-2,TRBV9,-,-,CASSVGAGGELFF,TGTGCCAGCAGCGTAGGAGCGGGCGGGGAGCTGTTTTTT
TRBJ1-3,TRBV4-1,-,-,CASSQDTGSGNTIYF,TGCGCCAGCAGCCAAGATACCGGGTCTGGAAACACCATATATTTT
TRBJ1-1,TRBV11-2,-,TRBD1,CASSSLDRGLTEAFF,TGTGCCAGCAGTTCGCTGGACAGGGGGCTTACTGAAGCTTTCTTT
TRBJ2-3,TRBV29-1,-,-,CSVAGGTPDTQYF,TGCAGCGTTGCAGGGGGGACCCCCGATACGCAGTATTTT
TRBJ1-1,TRBV2,-,TRBD1,CATRGRGVEAFF,TGTGCCACCAGGGGGCGGGGCGTTGAAGCTTTCTTT
TRBJ2-3,TRBV4-2,-,TRBD2,CASSPGGPDTQYF,TGTGCCAGCAGCCCGGGGGGGCCAGATACGCAGTATTTT
TRBJ2-3,TRBV3-1/TRBV3-2,-,-,CASSLQNKDTQYF,TGTGCCAGCAGCCTACAAAATAAGGATACGCAGTATTTT
TRBJ2-7,TRBV6-5,-,TRBD2,CAIGTSGGVQYF,TGTGCCATCGGGACTAGCGGGGGGGTGCAGTACTTC
TRBJ1-1,TRBV6-1,-,TRBD1,CASSETGGVTEAFF,TGTGCCAGCAGTGAGACAGGGGGGGTCACTGAAGCTTTCTTT
TRBJ1-6,TRBV9,-,TRBD1,CASSPRQGYNSPLHF,TGTGCCAGCAGCCCTCGACAGGGATATAATTCACCCCTCCACTTT
TRBJ1-1,TRBV6-5,few,-,CASASGINTEAFF,TGTGCCAGCGCCAGCGGGATAAACACTGAAGCTTTCTTT
TRBJ2-7,TRBV6-2/TRBV6-3,-,-,CASSDGTLYYEQYF,TGTGCCAGCAGTGACGGGACACTCTACTACGAGCAGTACTTC
TRBJ2-2,TRBV6-5,-,-,CASRRGRKNTGELFF,TGTGCCAGCAGGCGGGGACGGAAGAACACCGGGGAGCTGTTTTTT
TRBJ2-7,TRBV30,-,-,CAWSVGTFYEQYF,TGTGCCTGGAGTGTCGGGACATTCTACGAGCAGTACTTC
TRBJ2-4,TRBV5-8,-,TRBD2,CASRHSGGASSIQYF,TGTGCCAGCAGGCATAGCGGGGGGGCTTCCTCCATTCAGTACTTC
TRBJ1-1,TRBV30,-,TRBD1,CASDRVTEAFF,TGTGCCTCCGACAGGGTCACTGAAGCTTTCTTT
TRBJ2-7,TRBV12-5,-,-,CASGPTGESTYEQYF,TGTGCTAGTGGTCCGACGGGAGAGTCAACCTACGAGCAGTACTTC
TRBJ2-1,TRBV2,-,TRBD2,CASRIAGGEQFF,TGTGCCAGCAGGATAGCGGGGGGTGAGCAGTTCTTC
TRBJ2-7,TRBV15,-,-,CATSISYSYEQYF,TGTGCCACCAGCATCAGTTACTCCTACGAGCAGTACTTC
TRBJ1-1,TRBV5-4,-,-,CASSLGQKAFF,TGTGCCAGCAGCTTGGGACAGAAAGCTTTCTTT
TRBJ2-1,TRBV9,-,TRBD2,CASTPGTSKSSLNEQFF,TGTGCCAGCACCCCAGGGACTAGCAAGAGTTCTCTCAATGAGCAGTTCTTC
TRBJ2-1,TRBV10-3,-,TRBD2,CAINSGLFYNEQFF,TGTGCCATCAATAGCGGGCTATTCTACAATGAGCAGTTCTTC
TRBJ1-2,TRBV5-1,-,TRBD1,CASSPGQGKVYGYTF,TGCGCCAGCAGCCCAGGACAGGGAAAGGTGTATGGCTACACCTTC
TRBJ2-6,TRBV25-1,-,-,CASSSAGAGANVLTF,TGTGCCAGCAGCTCCGCAGGGGCCGGGGCCAACGTCCTGACTTTC
TRBJ2-7,TRBV5-5,many,TRBD1,CASIWGQGEAYEQYF,TGTGCCAGCATATGGGGACAGGGGGAAGCCTACGAGCAGTACTTC